The present T cell receptor (beta chain) was sequenced within a study of cytomegalovirus exposure and HLA in healthy donors. Notes on the study in general: In a later analysis, TCR beta V- and J-gene trimming was associated with a missense DCLRE1C variant.

The PCR ran on 60 Vbeta and 13 Jbeta primers. Per the study methods: About 11 million of 70 million to 80 million unique TCR beta chains were shared, per a later count. Some clones are missing from TCRdb's copy, which holds only in-frame ones; the method was immunoSEQ multiplex PCR. The DNA gave D and trimming, while V, J and clone size come from that table. The sample yields 77,000 or so clones, around 80% seen once. The germline V and J ends were trimmed by 4 bases and 2 bases, with 13 bases remaining between them. The length of the CDR3 is 15 residues. Germline CDR1 reads MNHEY; CDR2 reads SMNVEV (reference sequence). Remarks on this clone: No antigen is known for it.

V and J are TRBV27 and TRBJ2-3; D is possibly TRBD2 (6 bases). The source is a man between 65 and 85 years old in good health and CMV-seropositive. The source material was PBMCs. The CDR3 here is CASSSPGLNTDTQYF. The CDR3 nucleotides read TGTGCCAGCAGTTCGCCGGGACTCAACACAGATACGCAGTATTTT.